The entry that follows covers one T cell receptor (beta chain) sequence. Its antigen specificity is not known. No base quality information exists; no much larger clone differs at one position. To be included, a participant needed at least one PBMC sample from before ART initiation plus at least two post-ART samples. Treatment was received in the United States of America by all participants with HIV. Cryopreserved samples of 1-10 million PBMC were thawed and washed before DNA extraction. At the time of the earliest PBMC sample, participants with HIV were aged between roughly 20 and 54 years. Per participant, PBMC samples came from 1-4 timepoints prior to ART initiation and 2-8 timepoints following ART initiation, for a median of 7 samples. Serial HIV viral load, CD4+ T-cell count, ART history and demographic data were obtained for every participant. Using a Qiagen kit on a QIAcube, genomic DNA was extracted from unsorted PBMC, with samples processed in batches of 12.

These data are taken from a study of long-term antiretroviral therapy in people with HIV (dated by TCRdb to between 2021 and 2023). About the study as a whole: The earliest samples were collected approximately a decade before the 2015 WHO recommendation for immediate ART, a period when ART was typically delayed until CD4 counts fell. No cross-contamination during QIAcube processing turned up in test extractions that ran a monoclonal T-cell line alongside 25 to 35 polyclonal samples. From fewer than 35 adults with confirmed HIV infection, the cohort provided 192 cryopreserved PBMC samples, gathered serially across a mean of about six years (range 1-12). Of the approximately 28 participants with HIV, roughly 10 were female. A retrospective serial study tested whether changes in peripheral blood TRB repertoire composition and diversity were associated with ART initiation and durable HIV suppression. Overall study outcomes, separate from this receptor: The samples were dated from the mid-2000s to the late 2010s, and the ART regimens that were used may be less effective than current ART regimens. A significant increase in TRB diversity was found to be associated with ART initiation, although TRB diversity was observed to remain significantly below that of transplant donor controls even after long-term ART. Expanded TRB clones identified before ART initiation dominated the repertoire at all time points, although this dominance fluctuated and declined in many PLHIV after ART. Compared with controls, HIV repertoires had narrower CDR3 length ranges, and the network structure pointed to an antigen-experienced repertoire that shifted only slightly toward naive after ART. Unsorted PBMC were profiled instead of sorted CD4+ and CD8+ T cells because pre-ART samples had limited cell numbers. No data were available on ART adherence, viral resistance or therapy changes, limiting inferences about post-ART repertoire changes. Owing to limited PBMC availability, only the TCR beta chain was sequenced, without alpha chain pairing.

The immunoSEQ hsTCRB v3.0 assay was used at survey level resolution for TRB variable region sequencing. TRB sequencing targeted a depth of about 40,000-50,000 T-cell genomes per sample. An Illumina MiSeq with a v3 150-cycle kit was used to sequence the pooled TRB libraries. The published analysis was carried out like this. Repertoire analysis was performed in R inside a reproducible Nextflow workflow that covered QC, data transformation and analysis. Custom analyses were implemented in LymphoSeq2, an R package for AIRR-Seq data exploration. Several samples yielding fewer than 5000 total TRB sequences were excluded, leaving 150 to 200 analyzed HIV repertoires. Among the 170 to 200 retained HIV repertoires, some 60 were collected before ART initiation and approximately 130 were collected after ART initiation. Each repertoire was downsampled to 5000 TRB nucleotide sequences, and summary statistics were averaged across 100 downsampling iterations. TRB sequences were retained for analysis only if CDR3 regions of at least seven amino acids were present. A Shannon entropy-derived clonality score and the Gini coefficient were used to measure diversity. Repertoire networks linked the top 5000 CDR3 amino acid sequences whenever two sequences differed by an edit distance of one. For TRB CDR3 amino acid sequences, antigen specificity groups and MHC restriction were predicted with GLIPH2. Known CMV, EBV, HIV or tissue antigen associations were flagged by matching CDR3 amino acid sequences against VDJdb and McPAS-TCR. Pre-ART, post-ART and control groups were compared with Wilcoxon signed-rank tests and Holm-Bonferroni correction. TCRdb limited this immuneACCESS table to in-frame rearrangements with V and J called. A share of clones is missing; checked studies link under half to unresolved V genes, and the rest is unexplained. The DNA was the basis for D and trimming; V, J and clone size are from that table. Here the sample has approximately 25,000 clones; 88% occur a single time. The ten largest clones take up less than 6% of the sample.

This clonotype was sampled from a young man with HIV. The sample in question was unsorted PBMCs, obtained more than 4.3 years after starting antiretroviral therapy.

The CDR3 region has the sequence CASSEAPSGTGNTIYF. Read as DNA, the sequence is TGTGCCAGCAGTGAAGCCCCCTCAGGGACCGGAAACACCATATATTTT. The V and J genes are TRBV2 and TRBJ1-3; TRBD1 might be the D gene, on 5 matching bases. CDR1 and CDR2 are drawn from the germline V gene: SNHLY, FYNNEI. The CDR3 covers 16 residues, taking in both the cysteine and the phenylalanine. This entry keeps only the CDR3 DNA: 48 bases, framed from base 1. Trimming at the junction amounts to 0 bases on V and 4 bases on J, and the germline ends lie 13 bases apart.